This T cell receptor (beta chain) was profiled in a study of blood T cell repertoires in COVID-19. The wider study: The United States, Italy and Spain supplied acute and convalescent COVID-19 samples.

Method: immunoSEQ multiplex PCR; TCRdb's copy keeps in-frame clones and lacks some. The sample contains about 270,000 clones, around 90% of which appear only once. The CDR3 totals 16 residues. Germline CDR1 reads MNHEY; CDR2 reads SMNVEV (reference sequence). J gave up 3 bases and V 5 bases, and 4 bases lay outside the gene matches. The sequenced sample consisted of PBMCs or T cells enriched from blood (not recorded which). The sequence was collected from a woman younger than 45 with acute COVID-19. The chain combines TRBV27 with TRBJ2-3; 14 bases are shared with TRBD2. CDR3 DNA sequence: TGTGCCAGCAGTGGGACTAGCGGGAGAAGGACAGATACGCAGTATTTT. Its protein is CASSGTSGRRTDTQYF.